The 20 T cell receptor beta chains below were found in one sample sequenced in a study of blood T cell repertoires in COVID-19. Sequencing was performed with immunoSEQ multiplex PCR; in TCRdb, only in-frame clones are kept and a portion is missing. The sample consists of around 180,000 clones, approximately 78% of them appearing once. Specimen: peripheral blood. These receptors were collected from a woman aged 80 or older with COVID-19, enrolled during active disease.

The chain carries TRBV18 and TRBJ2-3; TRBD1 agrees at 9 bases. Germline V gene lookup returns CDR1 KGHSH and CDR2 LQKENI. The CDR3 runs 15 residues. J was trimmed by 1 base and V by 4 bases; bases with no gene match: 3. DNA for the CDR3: TGTGCCAGCTCACTTTGGACAGGGGGCACAGATACGCAGTATTTT. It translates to CASSLWTGGTDTQYF.

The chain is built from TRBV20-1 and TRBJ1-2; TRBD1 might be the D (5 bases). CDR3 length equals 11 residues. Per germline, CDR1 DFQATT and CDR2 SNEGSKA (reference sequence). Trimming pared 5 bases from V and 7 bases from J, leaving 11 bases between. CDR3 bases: TGCAGTGCTGGGGGGGGTACTGGCTACACCTTC. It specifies CSAGGGTGYTF.

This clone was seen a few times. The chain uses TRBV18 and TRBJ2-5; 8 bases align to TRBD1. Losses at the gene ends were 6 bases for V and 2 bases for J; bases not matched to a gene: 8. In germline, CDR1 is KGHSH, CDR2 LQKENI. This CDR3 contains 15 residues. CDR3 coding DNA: TGTGCCAGCTCTCGACAGGGGTATGGGCAAGAGACCCAGTACTTC. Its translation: CASSRQGYGQETQYF.

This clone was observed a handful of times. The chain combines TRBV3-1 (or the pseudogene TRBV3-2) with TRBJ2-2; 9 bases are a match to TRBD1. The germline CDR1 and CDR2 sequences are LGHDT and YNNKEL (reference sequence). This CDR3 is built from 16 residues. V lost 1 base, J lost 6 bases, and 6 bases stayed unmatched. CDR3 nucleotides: TGTGCCAGCAGCCAAGTTCCGGGACAGGGCCCCGGGGAGCTGTTTTTT. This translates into CASSQVPGQGPGELFF.

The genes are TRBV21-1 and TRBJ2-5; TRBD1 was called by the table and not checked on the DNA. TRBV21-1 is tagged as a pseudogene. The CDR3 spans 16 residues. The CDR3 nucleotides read TGTGCCAGCAGCTCCCGGGACAGCTCCGCTTGGGAGACCCAGTACTTC. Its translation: CASSSRDSSAWETQYF.

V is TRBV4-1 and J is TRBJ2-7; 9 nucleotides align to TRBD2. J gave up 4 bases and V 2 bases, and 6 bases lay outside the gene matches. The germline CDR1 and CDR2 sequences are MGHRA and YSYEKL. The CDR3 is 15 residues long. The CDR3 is CASSQWAGGQYEQYF. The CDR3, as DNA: TGCGCCAGCAGCCAATGGGCGGGGGGGCAGTACGAGCAGTACTTC.

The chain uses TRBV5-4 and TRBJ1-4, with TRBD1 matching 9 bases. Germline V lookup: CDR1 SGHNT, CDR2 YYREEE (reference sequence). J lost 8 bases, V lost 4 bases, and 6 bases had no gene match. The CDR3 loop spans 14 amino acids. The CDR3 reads CASSLGQGKEKLFF. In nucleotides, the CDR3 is TGTGCCAGCAGCCTAGGACAGGGGAAGGAAAAACTGTTTTTT.

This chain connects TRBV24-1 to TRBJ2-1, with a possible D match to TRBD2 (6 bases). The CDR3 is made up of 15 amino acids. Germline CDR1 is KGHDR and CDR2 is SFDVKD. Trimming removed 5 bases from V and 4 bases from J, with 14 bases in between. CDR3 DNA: TGTGCCACCAGTGTCGATAGCGGCCAATACAATGAGCAGTTCTTC. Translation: CATSVDSGQYNEQFF.

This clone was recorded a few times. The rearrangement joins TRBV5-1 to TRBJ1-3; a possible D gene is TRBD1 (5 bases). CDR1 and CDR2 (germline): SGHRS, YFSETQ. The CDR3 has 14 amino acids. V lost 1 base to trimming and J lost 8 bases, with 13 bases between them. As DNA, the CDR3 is TGCGCCAGCAGCTTGACTTCCGCGGGGGACACCATATATTTT. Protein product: CASSLTSAGDTIYF.

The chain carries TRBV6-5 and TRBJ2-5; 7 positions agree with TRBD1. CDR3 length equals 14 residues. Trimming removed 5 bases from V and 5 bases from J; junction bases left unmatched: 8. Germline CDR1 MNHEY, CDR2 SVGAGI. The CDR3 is CASSQNRQGETQYF. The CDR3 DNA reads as TGTGCCAGCAGTCAAAATAGACAGGGTGAGACCCAGTACTTC.

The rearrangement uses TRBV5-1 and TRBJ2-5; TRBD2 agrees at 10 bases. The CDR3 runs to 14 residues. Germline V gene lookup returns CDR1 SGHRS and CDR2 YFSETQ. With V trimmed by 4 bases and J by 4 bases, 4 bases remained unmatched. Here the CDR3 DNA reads TGCGCCAGCAGCCTTAGCGGGGGGATAGAGACCCAGTACTTC. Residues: CASSLSGGIETQYF.

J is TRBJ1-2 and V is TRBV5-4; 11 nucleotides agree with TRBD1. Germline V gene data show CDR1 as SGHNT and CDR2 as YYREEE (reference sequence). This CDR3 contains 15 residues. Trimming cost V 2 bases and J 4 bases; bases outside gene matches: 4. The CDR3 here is CASSLGQGAFYGYTF. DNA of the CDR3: TGTGCCAGCAGCTTAGGACAGGGGGCCTTCTATGGCTACACCTTC. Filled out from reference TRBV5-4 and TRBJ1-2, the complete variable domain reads ETGVTQSPTHLIKTRGQQVTLRCSSQSGHNTVSWYQQALGQGPQFIFQYYREEENGRGNFPPRFSGLQFPNYSSELNVNALELDDSALYLCASSLGQGAFYGYTFGSGTRLTVV.

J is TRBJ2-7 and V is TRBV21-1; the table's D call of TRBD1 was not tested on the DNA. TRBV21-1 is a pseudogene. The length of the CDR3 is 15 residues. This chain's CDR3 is CASSKSPGGSHEQYF. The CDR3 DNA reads TGTGCCAGCAGCAAGTCGCCAGGGGGCTCGCACGAGCAGTACTTC.

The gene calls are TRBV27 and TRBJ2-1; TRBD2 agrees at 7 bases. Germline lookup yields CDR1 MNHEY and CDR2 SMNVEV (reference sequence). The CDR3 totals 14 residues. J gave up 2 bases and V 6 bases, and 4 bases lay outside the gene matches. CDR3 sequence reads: CASRLGTTYNEQFF. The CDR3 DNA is TGTGCCAGCAGACTCGGGACTACCTACAATGAGCAGTTCTTC.

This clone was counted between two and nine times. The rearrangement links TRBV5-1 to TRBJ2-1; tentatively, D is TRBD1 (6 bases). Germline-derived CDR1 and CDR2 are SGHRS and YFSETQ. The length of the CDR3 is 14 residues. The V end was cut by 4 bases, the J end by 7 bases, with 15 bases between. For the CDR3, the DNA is TGCGCCAGCAGCCGGATGACGCAGGGGAATGAGCAGTTCTTC. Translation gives CASSRMTQGNEQFF.

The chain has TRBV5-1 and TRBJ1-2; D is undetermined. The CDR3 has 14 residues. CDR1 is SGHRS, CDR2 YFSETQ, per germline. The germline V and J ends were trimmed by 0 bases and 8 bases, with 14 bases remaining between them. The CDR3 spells CASSLVQKGGGYTF. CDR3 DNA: TGCGCCAGCAGCTTGGTACAGAAGGGAGGCGGCTACACCTTC.

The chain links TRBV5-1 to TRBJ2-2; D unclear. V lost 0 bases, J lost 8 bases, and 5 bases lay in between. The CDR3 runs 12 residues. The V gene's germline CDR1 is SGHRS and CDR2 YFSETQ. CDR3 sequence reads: CASSLVLGELFF. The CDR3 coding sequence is TGCGCCAGCAGCTTGGTTCTGGGGGAGCTGTTTTTT.

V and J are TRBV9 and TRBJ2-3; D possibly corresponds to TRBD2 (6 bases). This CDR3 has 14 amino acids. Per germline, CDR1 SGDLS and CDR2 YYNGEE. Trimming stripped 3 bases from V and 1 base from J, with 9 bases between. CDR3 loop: CASSEWGGTDTQYF. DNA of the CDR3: TGTGCCAGCAGCGAGTGGGGGGGCACAGATACGCAGTATTTT.

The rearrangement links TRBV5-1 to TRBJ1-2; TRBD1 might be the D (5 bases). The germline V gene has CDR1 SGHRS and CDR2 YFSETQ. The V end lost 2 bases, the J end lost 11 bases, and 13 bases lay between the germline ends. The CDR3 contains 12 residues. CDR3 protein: CASSFEGARYTF. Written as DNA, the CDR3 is TGCGCCAGCAGCTTTGAAGGGGCTCGTTACACCTTC.

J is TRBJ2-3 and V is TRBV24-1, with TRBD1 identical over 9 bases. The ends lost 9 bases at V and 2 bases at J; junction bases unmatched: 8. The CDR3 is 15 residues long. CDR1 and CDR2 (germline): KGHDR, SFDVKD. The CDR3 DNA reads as TGTGCCACCTCATCCGGGACAGGGTTCACAGATACGCAGTATTTT. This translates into CATSSGTGFTDTQYF.